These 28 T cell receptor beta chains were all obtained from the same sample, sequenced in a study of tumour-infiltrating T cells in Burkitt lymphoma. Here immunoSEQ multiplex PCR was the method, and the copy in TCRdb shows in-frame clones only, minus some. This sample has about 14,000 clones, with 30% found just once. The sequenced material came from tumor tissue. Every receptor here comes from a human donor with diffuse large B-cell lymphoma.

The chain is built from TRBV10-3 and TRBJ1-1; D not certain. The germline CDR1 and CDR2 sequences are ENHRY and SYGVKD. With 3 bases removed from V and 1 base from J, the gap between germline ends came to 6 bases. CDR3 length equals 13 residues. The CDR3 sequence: CAISDRANTEAFF. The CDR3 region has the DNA TGTGCCATCAGTGACAGAGCGAACACTGAAGCTTTCTTT.

The CDR3 spells CATSRDKGLGEKLFF. The CDR3 coding sequence is TGTGCCACCAGCAGAGATAAGGGGTTAGGTGAAAAACTGTTTTTT. J is TRBJ1-4 and V is TRBV15; a possible D gene is TRBD1 (5 bases). Germline V CDR1 and CDR2: LNHNV, YYDKDF (reference sequence). With 0 bases removed from V and 7 bases from J, the gap between germline ends came to 12 bases. The CDR3 loop spans 15 amino acids.

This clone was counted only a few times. The DNA for the CDR3 is TGTGCCAGCAGCGTAGATATGGGTCTCTACGAGCAGTACTTC. It is translated as CASSVDMGLYEQYF. This rearrangement joins TRBV9 to TRBJ2-7; D ambiguous. V was shortened by 0 bases and J by 3 bases, with 10 bases between the two germline ends. Germline-derived CDR1 and CDR2 are SGDLS and YYNGEE. The CDR3 consists of 14 residues.

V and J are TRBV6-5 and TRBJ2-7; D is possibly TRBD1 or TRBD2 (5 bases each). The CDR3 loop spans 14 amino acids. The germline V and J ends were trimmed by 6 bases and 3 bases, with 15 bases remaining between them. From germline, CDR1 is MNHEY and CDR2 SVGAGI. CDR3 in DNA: TGTGCCAGCAGCGGAGACTATGACAGCTACGAGCAGTACTTC. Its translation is CASSGDYDSYEQYF.

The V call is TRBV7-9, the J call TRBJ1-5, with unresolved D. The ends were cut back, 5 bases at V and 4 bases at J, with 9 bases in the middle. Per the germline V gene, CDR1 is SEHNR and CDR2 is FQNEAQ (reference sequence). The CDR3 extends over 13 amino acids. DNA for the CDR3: TGTGCCAGCAGCCCAAACGGGAATCAGCCCCAGCATTTT. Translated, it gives CASSPNGNQPQHF.

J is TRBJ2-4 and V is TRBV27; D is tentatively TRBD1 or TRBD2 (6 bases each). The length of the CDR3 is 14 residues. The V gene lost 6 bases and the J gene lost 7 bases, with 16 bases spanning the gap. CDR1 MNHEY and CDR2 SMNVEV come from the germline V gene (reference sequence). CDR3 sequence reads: CASSEGGRVNIQYF. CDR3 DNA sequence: TGTGCCAGCAGCGAAGGGGGGAGAGTCAACATTCAGTACTTC.

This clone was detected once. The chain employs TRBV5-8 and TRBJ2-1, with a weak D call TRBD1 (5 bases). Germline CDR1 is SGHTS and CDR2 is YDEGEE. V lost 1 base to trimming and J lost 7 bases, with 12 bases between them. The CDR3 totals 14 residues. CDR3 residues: CASSLTLQGNEQFF. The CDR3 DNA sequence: TGTGCCAGCAGCTTGACTCTCCAGGGAAATGAGCAGTTCTTC. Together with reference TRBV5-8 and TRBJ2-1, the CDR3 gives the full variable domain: EAGVTQSPTHLIKTRGQQATLRCSPISGHTSVYWYQQALGLGLQFLLWYDEGEERNRGNFPPRFSGRQFPNYSSELNVNALELEDSALYLCASSLTLQGNEQFFGPGTRLTVL.

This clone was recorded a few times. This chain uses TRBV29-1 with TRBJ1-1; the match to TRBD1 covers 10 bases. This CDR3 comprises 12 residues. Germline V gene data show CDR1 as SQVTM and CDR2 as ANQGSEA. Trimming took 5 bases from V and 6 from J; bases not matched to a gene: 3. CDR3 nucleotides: TGCAGCGTTCGCGGACAGGGGGCTGAAGCTTTCTTT. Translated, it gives CSVRGQGAEAFF.

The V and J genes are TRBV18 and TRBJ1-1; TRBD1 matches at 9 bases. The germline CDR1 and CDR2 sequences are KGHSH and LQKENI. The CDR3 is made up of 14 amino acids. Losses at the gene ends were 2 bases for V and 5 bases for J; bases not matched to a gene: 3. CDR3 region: CASSPAGTGTEAFF. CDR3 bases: TGTGCCAGCTCACCAGCCGGGACAGGGACTGAAGCTTTCTTT.

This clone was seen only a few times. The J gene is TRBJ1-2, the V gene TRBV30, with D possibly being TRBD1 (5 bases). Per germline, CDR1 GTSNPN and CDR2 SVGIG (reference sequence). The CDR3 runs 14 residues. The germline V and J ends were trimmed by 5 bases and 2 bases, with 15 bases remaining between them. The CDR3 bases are TGTGCCTGGGGACCGGGGGGAAAAAACTATGGCTACACCTTC. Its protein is CAWGPGGKNYGYTF.

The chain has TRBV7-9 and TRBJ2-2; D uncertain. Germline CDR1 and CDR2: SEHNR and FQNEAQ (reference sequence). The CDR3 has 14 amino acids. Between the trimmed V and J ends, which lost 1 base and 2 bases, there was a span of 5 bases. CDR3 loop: CASSLVHNTGELFF. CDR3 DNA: TGTGCCAGCAGCTTAGTACACAACACCGGGGAGCTGTTTTTT.

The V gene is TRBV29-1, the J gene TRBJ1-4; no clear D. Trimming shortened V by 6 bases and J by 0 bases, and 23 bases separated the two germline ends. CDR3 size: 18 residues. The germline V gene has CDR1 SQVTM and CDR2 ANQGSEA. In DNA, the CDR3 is TGCAGCGTCCAACTGGGGTGGGAGCAGGACCCAACTAATGAAAAACTGTTTTTT. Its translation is CSVQLGWEQDPTNEKLFF. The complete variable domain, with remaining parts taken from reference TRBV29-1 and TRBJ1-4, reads SAVISQKPSRDICQRGTSLTIQCQVDSQVTMMFWYRQQPGQSLTLIATANQGSEATYESGFVIDKFPISRPNLTFSTLTVSNMSPEDSSIYLCSVQLGWEQDPTNEKLFFGSGTQLSVL.

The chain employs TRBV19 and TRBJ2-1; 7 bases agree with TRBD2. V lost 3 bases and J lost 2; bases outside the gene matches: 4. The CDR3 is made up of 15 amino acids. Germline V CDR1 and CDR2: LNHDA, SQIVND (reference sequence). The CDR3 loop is CASSIGAGAYNEQFF. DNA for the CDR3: TGTGCCAGTAGTATCGGGGCGGGAGCCTACAATGAGCAGTTCTTC.

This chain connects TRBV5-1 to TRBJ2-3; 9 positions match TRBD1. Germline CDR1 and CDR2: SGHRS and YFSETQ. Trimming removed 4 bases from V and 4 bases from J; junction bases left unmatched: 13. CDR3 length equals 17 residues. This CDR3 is CASSPQRKTGGADTQYF. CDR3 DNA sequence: TGCGCCAGCAGCCCGCAGCGCAAGACAGGGGGGGCAGATACGCAGTATTTT.

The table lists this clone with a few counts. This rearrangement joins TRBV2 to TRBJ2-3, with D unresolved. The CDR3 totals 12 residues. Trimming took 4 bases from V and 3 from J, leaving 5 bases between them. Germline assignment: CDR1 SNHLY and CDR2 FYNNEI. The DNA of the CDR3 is TGTGCCAGCAGTGTTGAGACAGATACGCAGTATTTT. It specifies CASSVETDTQYF.

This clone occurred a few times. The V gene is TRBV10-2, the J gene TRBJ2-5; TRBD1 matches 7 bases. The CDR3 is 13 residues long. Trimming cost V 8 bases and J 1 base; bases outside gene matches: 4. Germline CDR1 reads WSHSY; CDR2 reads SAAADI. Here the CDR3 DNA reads TGCGCCAGCGTGGGACAGCTCCAAGAGACCCAGTACTTC. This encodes CASVGQLQETQYF.

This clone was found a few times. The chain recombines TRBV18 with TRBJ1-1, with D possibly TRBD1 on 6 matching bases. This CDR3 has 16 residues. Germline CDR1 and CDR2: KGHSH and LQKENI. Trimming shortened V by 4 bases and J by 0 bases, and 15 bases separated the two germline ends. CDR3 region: CASSRTTGTLNTEAFF. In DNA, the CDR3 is TGTGCCAGCTCACGGACTACCGGGACACTGAACACTGAAGCTTTCTTT.

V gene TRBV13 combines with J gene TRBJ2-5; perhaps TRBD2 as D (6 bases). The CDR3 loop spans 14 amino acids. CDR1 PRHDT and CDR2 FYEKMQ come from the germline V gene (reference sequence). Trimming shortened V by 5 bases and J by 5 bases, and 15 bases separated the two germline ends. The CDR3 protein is CASSTPGVVETQYF. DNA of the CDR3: TGTGCCAGCAGCACCCCGGGAGTTGTGGAGACCCAGTACTTC.

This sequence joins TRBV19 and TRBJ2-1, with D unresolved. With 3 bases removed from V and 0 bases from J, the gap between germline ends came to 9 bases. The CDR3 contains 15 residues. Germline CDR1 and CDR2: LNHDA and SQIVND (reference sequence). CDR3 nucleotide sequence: TGTGCCAGTAGTATTAGTGTGTCCTCCTACAATGAGCAGTTCTTC. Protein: CASSISVSSYNEQFF.

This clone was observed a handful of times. CDR3 DNA sequence: TGCAGCGCCTCAGATGCCTACGAGCAGTACTTC. Translating gives CSASDAYEQYF. The chain recombines TRBV29-1 with TRBJ2-7; no clear D gene. The V end lost 7 bases, the J end lost 2 bases, and 9 bases lay between the germline ends. This CDR3 spans 11 amino acids. Germline assignment: CDR1 SQVTM and CDR2 ANQGSEA.

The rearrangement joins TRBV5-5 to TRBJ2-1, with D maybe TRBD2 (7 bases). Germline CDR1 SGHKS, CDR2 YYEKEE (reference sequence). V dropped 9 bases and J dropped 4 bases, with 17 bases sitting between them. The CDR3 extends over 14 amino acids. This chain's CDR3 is CATQGGERYNEQFF. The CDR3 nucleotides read TGTGCCACTCAAGGGGGGGAAAGATACAATGAGCAGTTCTTC.

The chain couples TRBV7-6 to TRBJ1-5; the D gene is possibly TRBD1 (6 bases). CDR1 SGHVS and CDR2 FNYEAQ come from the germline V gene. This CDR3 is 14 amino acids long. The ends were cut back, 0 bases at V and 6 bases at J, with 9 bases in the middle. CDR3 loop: CASSLAGGGQPQHF. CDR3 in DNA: TGTGCCAGCAGCTTAGCAGGGGGTGGTCAGCCCCAGCATTTT.

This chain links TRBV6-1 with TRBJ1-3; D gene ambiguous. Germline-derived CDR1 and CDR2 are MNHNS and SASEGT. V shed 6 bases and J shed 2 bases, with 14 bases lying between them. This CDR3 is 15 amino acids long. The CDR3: CASRAFHVAGNTIYF. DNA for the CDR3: TGTGCCAGCAGGGCTTTTCACGTTGCTGGAAACACCATATATTTT.

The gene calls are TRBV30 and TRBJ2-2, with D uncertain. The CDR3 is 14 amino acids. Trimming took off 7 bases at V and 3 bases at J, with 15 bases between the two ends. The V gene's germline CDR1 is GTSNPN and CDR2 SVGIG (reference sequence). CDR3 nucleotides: TGTGCCTTGCTCGGCCACGGATACACCGGGGAGCTGTTTTTT. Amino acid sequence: CALLGHGYTGELFF.

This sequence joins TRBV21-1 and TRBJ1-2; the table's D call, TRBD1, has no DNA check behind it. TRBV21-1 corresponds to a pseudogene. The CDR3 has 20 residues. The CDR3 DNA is TGTGCCAGCAGCAAAGAAAGTATCCTTTCTAGGACAGGGGGCCGATATGGCTACACCTTC. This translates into CASSKESILSRTGGRYGYTF.

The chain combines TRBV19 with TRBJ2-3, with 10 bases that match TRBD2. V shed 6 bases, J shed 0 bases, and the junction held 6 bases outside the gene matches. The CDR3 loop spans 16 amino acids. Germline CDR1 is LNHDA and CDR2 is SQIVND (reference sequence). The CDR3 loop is CASRSLTSGSTDTQYF. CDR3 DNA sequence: TGTGCCAGTAGATCCCTGACTAGCGGGAGCACAGATACGCAGTATTTT.

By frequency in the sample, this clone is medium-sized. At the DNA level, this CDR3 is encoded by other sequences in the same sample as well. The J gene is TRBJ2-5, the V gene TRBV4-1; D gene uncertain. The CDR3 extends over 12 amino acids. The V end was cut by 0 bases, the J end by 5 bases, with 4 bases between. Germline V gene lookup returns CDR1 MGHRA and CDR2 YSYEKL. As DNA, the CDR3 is TGCGCCAGCAGCCAAGACAGTGAGACCCAGTACTTC. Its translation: CASSQDSETQYF.

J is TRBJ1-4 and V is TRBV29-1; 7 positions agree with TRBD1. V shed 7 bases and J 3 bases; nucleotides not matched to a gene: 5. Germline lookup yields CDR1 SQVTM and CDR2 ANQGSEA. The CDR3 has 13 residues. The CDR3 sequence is CSARDRANEKLFF. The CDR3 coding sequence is TGCAGCGCCAGGGACAGAGCTAATGAAAAACTGTTTTTT.